This TCR beta chain was retrieved from a study of blood T cell repertoires in COVID-19. Study at large: The origin of the acute and convalescent COVID-19 samples was the United States, Italy and Spain.

Repertoires were generated with immunoSEQ multiplex PCR, while TCRdb's copy carries only in-frame clones and drops some. Seen here are 200,000 to 250,000 clones, 85% to 90% observed once, and the top ten hold around 15%. Those who participated ranged in age from about 18 to 89 years and resided in about two dozen US areas. Exposed participants encountered a COVID-19 case during the 2 weeks preceding study entry. Input material: PBMCs or T cells enriched from blood (not recorded which). This sequence originates from a man aged 25-45 years who had been exposed to COVID-19.

The CDR3 region has the DNA TGCAGCGTTCAAGGCGGGGGGGCCGGAGAGACCCAGTACTTC. It codes for CSVQGGGAGETQYF. The V gene is TRBV29-1, the J gene TRBJ2-5, with 9 bases aligning to TRBD2. The CDR3 extends over 14 amino acids. Germline lookup yields CDR1 SQVTM and CDR2 ANQGSEA. J was trimmed by 4 bases and V by 5 bases; bases with no gene match: 8.